The source of this T cell receptor (beta chain) is a study of T cell responses to AZD1222 COVID-19 vaccine. Profiling relied on immunoSEQ multiplex PCR, and the TCRdb table lists in-frame clones only, not all of them. The table has roughly 160,000 clones, 87% seen once. CDR3 length equals 17 residues. J gave up 5 bases and V 1 base, and 13 bases lay outside the gene matches. Germline loops: CDR1 KGHSH, CDR2 LQKENI. Second doses at about 4 or about 12 weeks were pooled. The source of this sequence is an adult who received the AZD1222 COVID-19 vaccine. This chain uses TRBV18 with TRBJ2-7; 8 bases are a match to TRBD1. The sample consisted of peripheral blood, taken 28 days after the second AZD1222 dose. The CDR3 is CASSPLGQAGDLHEQYF. Written as DNA, the CDR3 is TGTGCCAGCTCACCACTGGGACAGGCGGGCGACCTACACGAGCAGTACTTC.